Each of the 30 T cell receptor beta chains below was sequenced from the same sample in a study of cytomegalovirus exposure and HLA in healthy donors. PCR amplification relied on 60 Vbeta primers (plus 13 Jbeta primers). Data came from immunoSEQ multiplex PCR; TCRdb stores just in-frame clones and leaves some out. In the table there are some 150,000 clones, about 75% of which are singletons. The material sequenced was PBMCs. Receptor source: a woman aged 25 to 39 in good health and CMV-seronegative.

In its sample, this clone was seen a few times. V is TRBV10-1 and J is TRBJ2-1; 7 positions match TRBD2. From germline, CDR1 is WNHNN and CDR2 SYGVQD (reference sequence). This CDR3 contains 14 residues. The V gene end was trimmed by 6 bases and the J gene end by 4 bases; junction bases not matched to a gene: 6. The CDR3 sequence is CASRSGLKYNEQFF. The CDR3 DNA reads TGCGCCAGCAGGTCGGGACTAAAGTACAATGAGCAGTTCTTC.

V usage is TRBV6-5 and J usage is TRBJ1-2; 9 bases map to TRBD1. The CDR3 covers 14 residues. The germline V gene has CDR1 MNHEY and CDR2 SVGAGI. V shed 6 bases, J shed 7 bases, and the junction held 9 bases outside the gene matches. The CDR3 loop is CASRKSGTGSGYTF. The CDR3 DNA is TGTGCCAGCAGAAAAAGCGGGACAGGGAGTGGCTACACCTTC.

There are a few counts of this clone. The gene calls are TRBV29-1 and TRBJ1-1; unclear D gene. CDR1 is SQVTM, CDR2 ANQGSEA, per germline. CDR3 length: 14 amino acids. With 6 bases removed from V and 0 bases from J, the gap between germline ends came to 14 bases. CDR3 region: CSVWSGTMNTEAFF. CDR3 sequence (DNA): TGCAGCGTGTGGAGCGGCACCATGAACACTGAAGCTTTCTTT. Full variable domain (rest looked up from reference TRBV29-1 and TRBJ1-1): SAVISQKPSRDICQRGTSLTIQCQVDSQVTMMFWYRQQPGQSLTLIATANQGSEATYESGFVIDKFPISRPNLTFSTLTVSNMSPEDSSIYLCSVWSGTMNTEAFFGQGTRLTVV.

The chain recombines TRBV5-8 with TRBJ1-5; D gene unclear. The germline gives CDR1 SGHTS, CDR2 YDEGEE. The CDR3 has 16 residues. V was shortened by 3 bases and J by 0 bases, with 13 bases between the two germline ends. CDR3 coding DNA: TGTGCCAGCAGCTATGACGTGGGCATTAGCAATCAGCCCCAGCATTTT. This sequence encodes CASSYDVGISNQPQHF.

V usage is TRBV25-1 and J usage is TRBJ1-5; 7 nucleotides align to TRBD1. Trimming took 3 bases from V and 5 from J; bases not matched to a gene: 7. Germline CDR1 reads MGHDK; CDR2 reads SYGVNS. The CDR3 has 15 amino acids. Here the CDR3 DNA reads TGTGCCAGCAGTGATGGACAGGAACCCTATCAGCCCCAGCATTTT. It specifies CASSDGQEPYQPQHF. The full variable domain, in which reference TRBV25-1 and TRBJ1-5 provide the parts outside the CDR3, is EADIYQTPRYLVIGTGKKITLECSQTMGHDKMYWYQQDPGMELHLIHYSYGVNSTEKGDLSSESTVSRIRTEHFPLTLESARPSHTSQYLCASSDGQEPYQPQHFGDGTRLSIL.

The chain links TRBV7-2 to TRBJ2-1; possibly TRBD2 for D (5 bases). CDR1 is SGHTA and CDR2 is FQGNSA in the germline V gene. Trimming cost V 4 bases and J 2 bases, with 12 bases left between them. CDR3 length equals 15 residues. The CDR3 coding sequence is TGTGCCAGCAGCTCCCGCGGGCCTCCCTACAATGAGCAGTTCTTC. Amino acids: CASSSRGPPYNEQFF.

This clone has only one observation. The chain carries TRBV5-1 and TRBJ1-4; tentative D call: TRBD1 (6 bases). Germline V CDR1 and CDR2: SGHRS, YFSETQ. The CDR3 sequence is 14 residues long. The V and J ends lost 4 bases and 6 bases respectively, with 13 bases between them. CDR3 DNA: TGCGCCAGCAGCCGGGACACTGGTGATGAAAAACTGTTTTTT. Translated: CASSRDTGDEKLFF.

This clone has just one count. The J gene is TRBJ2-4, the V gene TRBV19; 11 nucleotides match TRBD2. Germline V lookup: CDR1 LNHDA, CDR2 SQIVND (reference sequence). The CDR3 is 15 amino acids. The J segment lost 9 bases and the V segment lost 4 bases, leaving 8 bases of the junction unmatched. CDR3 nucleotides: TGTGCCAGTAGTACCACGACTAGCGGGGTCGGCATTCAGTACTTC. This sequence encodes CASSTTTSGVGIQYF. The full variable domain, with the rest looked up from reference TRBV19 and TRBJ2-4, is DGGITQSPKYLFRKEGQNVTLSCEQNLNHDAMYWYRQDPGQGLRLIYYSQIVNDFQKGDIAEGYSVSREKKESFPLTVTSAQKNPTAFYLCASSTTTSGVGIQYFGAGTRLSVL.

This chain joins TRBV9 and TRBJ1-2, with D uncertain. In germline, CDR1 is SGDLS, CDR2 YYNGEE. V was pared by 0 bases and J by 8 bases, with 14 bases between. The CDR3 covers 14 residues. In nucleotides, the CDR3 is TGTGCCAGCAGCGTAGAATCCGGGATACAAGGCTACACCTTC. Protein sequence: CASSVESGIQGYTF.

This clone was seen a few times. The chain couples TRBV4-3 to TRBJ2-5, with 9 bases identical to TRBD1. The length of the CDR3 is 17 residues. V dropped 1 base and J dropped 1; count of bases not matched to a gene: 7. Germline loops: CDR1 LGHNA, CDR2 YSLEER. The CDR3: CASSQGLRTGVQETQYF. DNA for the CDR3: TGCGCCAGCAGCCAAGGCCTCAGGACAGGGGTCCAAGAGACCCAGTACTTC.

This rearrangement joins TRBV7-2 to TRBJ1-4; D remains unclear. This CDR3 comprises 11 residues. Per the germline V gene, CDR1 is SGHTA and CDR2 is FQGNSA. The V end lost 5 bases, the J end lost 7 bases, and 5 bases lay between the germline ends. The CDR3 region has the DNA TGTGCCAGCAGCCCTAGTGAAAAACTGTTTTTT. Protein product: CASSPSEKLFF.

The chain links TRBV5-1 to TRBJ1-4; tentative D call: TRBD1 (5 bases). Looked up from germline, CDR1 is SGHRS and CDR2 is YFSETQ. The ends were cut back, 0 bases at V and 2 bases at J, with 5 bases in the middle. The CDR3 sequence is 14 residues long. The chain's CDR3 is CASSLGQTNEKLFF. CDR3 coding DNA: TGCGCCAGCAGCTTGGGACAGACTAATGAAAAACTGTTTTTT.

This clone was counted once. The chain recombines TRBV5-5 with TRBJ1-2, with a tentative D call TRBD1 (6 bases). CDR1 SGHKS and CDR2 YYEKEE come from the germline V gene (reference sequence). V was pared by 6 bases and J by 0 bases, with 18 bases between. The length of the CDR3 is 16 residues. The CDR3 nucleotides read TGTGCCAGCAAACCGCGGGGGGGGGCTGCTAACTATGGCTACACCTTC. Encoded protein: CASKPRGGAANYGYTF.

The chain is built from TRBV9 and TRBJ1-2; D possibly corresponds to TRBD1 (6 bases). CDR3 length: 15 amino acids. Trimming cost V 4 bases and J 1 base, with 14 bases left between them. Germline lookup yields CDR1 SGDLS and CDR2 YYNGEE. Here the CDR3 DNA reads TGTGCCAGCAGCACCCTGGACAGTCGTAACTATGGCTACACCTTC. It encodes CASSTLDSRNYGYTF.

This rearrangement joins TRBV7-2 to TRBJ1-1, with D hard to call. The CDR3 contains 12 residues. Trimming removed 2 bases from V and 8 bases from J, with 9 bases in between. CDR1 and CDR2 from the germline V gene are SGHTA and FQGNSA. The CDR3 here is CASSLNLAEAFF. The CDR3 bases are TGTGCCAGCAGCTTAAATTTAGCGGAAGCTTTCTTT. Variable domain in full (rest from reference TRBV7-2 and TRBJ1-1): GAGVSQSPSNKVTEKGKDVELRCDPISGHTALYWYRQSLGQGLEFLIYFQGNSAPDKSGLPSDRFSAERTGGSVSTLTIQRTQQEDSAVYLCASSLNLAEAFFGQGTRLTVV.

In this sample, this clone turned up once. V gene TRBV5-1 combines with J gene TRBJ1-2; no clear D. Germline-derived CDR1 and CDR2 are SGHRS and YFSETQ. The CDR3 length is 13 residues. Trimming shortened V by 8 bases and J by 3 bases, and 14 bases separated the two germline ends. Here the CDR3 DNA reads TGCGCCAGTAGCGAGGACTCCTACTATGGCTACACCTTC. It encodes CASSEDSYYGYTF.

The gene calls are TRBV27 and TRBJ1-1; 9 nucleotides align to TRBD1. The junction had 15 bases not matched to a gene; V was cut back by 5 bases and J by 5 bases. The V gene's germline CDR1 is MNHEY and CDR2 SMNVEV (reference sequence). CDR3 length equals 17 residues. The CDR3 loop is CASSPTGTGLYGTEAFF. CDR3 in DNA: TGTGCCAGCAGTCCTACCGGGACAGGGTTATACGGGACTGAAGCTTTCTTT.

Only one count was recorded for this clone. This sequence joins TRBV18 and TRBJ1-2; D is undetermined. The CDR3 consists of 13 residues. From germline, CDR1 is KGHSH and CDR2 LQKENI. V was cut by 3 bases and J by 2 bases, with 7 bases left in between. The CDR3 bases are TGTGCCAGCTCACCGATACGGAACTATGGCTACACCTTC. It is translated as CASSPIRNYGYTF.

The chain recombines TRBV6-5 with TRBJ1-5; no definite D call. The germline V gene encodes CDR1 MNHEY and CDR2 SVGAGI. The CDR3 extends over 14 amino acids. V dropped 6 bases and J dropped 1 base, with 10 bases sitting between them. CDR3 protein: CASSYSRSNQPQHF. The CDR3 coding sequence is TGTGCCAGCAGCTACAGTCGGAGCAATCAGCCCCAGCATTTT.

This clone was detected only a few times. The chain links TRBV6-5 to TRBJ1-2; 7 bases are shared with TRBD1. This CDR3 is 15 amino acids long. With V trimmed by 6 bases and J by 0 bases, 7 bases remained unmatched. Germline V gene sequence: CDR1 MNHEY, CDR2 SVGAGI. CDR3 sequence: CASRPPGQPNYGYTF. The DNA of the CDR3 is TGTGCCAGCAGACCCCCGGGACAGCCTAACTATGGCTACACCTTC.

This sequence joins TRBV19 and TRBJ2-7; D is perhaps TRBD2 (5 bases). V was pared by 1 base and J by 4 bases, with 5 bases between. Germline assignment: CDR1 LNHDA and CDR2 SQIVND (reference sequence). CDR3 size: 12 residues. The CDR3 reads CASSIGGYEQYF. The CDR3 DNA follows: TGTGCCAGTAGTATAGGAGGGTACGAGCAGTACTTC.

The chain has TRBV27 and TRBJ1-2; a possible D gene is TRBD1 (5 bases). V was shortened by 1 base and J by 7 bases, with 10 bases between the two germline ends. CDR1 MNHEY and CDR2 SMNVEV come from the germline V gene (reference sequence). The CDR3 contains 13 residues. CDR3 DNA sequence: TGTGCCAGCAGTTTATTGGGGGGTGGTGGCTACACCTTC. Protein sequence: CASSLLGGGGYTF.

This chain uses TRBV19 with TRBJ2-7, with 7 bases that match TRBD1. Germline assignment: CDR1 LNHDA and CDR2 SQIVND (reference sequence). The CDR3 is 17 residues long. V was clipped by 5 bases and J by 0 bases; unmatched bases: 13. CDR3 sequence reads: CASSLIPGQANSYEQYF. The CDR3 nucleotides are TGTGCCAGTAGTCTCATCCCCGGACAGGCGAACTCCTACGAGCAGTACTTC.

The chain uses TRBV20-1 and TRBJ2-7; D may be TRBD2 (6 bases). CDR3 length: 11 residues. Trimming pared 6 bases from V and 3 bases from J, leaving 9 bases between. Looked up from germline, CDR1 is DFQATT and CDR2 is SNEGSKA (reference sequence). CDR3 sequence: CSARRGYEQYF. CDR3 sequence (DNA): TGCAGTGCCCGGCGGGGCTACGAGCAGTACTTC.

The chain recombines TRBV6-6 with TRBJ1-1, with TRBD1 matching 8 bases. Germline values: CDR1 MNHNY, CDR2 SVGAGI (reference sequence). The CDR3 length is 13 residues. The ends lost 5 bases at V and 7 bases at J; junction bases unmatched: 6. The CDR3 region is CASSLQGAVEAFF. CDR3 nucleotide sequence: TGTGCCAGCAGTCTCCAGGGGGCGGTTGAAGCTTTCTTT.

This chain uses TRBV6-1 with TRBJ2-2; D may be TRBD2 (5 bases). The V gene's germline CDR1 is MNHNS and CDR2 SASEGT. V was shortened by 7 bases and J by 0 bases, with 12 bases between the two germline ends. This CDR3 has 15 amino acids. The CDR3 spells CASTRRATNTGELFF. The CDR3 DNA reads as TGTGCCAGCACAAGGCGGGCTACGAACACCGGGGAGCTGTTTTTT.

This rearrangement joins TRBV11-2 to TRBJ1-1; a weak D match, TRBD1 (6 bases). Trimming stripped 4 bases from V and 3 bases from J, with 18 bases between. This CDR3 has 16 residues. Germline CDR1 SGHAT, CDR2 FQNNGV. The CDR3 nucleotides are TGTGCCAGCAGCTCTAGGGAACAGGGATGGGACACTGAAGCTTTCTTT. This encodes CASSSREQGWDTEAFF.

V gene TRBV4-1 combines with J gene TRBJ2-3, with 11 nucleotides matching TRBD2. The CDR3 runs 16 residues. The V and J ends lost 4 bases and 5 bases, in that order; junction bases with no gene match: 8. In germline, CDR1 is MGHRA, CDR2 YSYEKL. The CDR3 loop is CASSPSSSGGKDTQYF. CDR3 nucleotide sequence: TGCGCCAGCAGCCCCTCCTCTAGCGGGGGGAAAGATACGCAGTATTTT.

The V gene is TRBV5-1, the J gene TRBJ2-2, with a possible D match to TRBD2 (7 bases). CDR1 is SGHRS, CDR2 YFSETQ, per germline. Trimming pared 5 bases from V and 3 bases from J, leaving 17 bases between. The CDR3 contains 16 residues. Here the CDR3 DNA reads TGCGCCAGCAGTTACCGCGGGGGCGGCGACACCGGGGAGCTGTTTTTT. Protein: CASSYRGGGDTGELFF.

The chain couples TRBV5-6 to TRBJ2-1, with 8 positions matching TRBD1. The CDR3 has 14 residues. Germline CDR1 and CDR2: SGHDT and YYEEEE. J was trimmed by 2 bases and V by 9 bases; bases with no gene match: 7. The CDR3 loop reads CATSGGQAYNEQFF. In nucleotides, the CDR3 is TGTGCCACCTCTGGGGGACAGGCCTACAATGAGCAGTTCTTC.